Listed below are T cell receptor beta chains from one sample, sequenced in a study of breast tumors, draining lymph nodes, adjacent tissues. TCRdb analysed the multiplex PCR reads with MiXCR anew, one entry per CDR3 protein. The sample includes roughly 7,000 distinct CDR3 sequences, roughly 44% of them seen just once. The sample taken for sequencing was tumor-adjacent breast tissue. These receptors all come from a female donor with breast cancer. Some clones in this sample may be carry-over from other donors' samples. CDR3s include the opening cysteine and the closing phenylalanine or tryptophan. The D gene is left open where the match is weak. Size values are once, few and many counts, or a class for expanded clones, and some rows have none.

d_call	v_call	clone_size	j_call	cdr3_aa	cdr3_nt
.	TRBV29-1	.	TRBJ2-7	CSVDGQANEQYF	TGCAGCGTTGATGGGCAGGCCAACGAGCAGTACTTC
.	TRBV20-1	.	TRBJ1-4	CSASQGLTNEKLFF	TGCAGTGCTAGCCAGGGCCTAACTAATGAAAAACTGTTTTTT
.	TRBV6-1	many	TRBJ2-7	CASSDGVFYEQYF	TGTGCCAGCAGTGACGGCGTTTTCTACGAGCAGTACTTC
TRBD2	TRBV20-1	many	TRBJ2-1	CSAFPTSGSSNEQFF	TGCAGTGCTTTTCCGACTAGCGGGAGTTCCAATGAGCAGTTCTTC
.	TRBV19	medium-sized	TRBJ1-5	CASSYRVNQPQHF	TGTGCCAGTAGTTACAGGGTTAATCAGCCCCAGCATTTT
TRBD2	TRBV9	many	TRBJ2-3	CASSAGTSGSKTDTQYF	TGTGCCAGCAGCGCCGGGACTAGCGGGAGCAAGACAGATACGCAGTATTTT
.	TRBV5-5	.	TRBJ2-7	CASSLSGTPFYEQYF	TGTGCCAGCAGCTTGTCCGGGACACCATTCTACGAGCAGTACTTC
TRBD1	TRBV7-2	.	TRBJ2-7	CASSHLPGRGQSYEQYF	TGTGCCAGCAGCCACCTGCCTGGCAGGGGGCAATCCTACGAGCAGTACTTC
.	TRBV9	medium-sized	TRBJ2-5	CASSVGVQAETQYF	TGTGCCAGCAGCGTCGGGGTTCAGGCAGAGACCCAGTACTTC
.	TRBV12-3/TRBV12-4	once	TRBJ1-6	CASSLRGSYNSPLHF	TGTGCCAGCAGTTTAAGGGGCTCCTATAATTCACCCCTCCACTTT
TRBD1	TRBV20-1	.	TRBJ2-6	CSARDPSGTGKYSGANVLTF	TGCAGTGCTAGAGATCCTTCCGGGACAGGGAAATATTCTGGGGCCAACGTCCTGACTTTC
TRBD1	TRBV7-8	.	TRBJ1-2	CASSKSRTGDMGGYTF	TGTGCCAGCAGTAAAAGCAGGACAGGGGATATGGGTGGCTACACCTTC
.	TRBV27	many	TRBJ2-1	CASGLSYNEQFF	TGTGCCAGCGGACTCTCCTACAATGAGCAGTTCTTC
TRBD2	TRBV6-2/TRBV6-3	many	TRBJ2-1	CASSLAGGPDNEQFF	TGTGCCAGCAGTTTGGCGGGAGGGCCAGACAATGAGCAGTTCTTC
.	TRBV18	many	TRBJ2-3	CASSPTRQDDTQYF	TGTGCCAGCTCACCAACCCGACAGGACGATACGCAGTATTTT
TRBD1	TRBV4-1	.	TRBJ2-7	CASSHAGTGSHEQYF	TGCGCCAGCAGCCACGCCGGGACAGGGAGCCACGAGCAGTACTTC
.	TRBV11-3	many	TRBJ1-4	CASSSPGRGEKLFF	TGTGCCAGCAGCTCCCCCGGACGGGGTGAAAAACTGTTTTTT
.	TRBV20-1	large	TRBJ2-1	CSALQEFYNEQFF	TGCAGTGCCCTACAAGAATTCTACAATGAGCAGTTCTTC
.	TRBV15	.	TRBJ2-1	CATSRAPLSSYNEQFF	TGTGCCACCAGCAGAGCCCCCTTGAGCTCCTACAATGAGCAGTTCTTC
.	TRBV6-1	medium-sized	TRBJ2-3	CASSPKLHTDTQYF	TGTGCCAGCAGTCCCAAACTGCACACAGATACGCAGTATTTT
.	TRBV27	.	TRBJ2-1	CASAAMVRDTYNEQFF	TGTGCCAGCGCTGCAATGGTGAGAGATACTTACAACGAGCAGTTCTTC
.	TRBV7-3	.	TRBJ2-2	CASSIVPRGPANTGELFF	TGTGCCAGCAGCATAGTACCCAGGGGTCCCGCGAACACCGGAGAGCTGTTTTTT
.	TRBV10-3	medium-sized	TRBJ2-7	CAIRRGSYEQYF	TGTGCCATCAGGCGGGGAAGCTACGAGCAGTACTTC
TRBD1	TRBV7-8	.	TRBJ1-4	CASSQGQEYEKLFF	TGTGCCAGCAGCCAGGGACAGGAGTATGAAAAACTGTTTTTT
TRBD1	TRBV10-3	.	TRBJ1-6	CAISEQGVGNSPLHF	TGTGCCATCAGTGAACAGGGGGTAGGAAATTCACCCCTCCACTTT
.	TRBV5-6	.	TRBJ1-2	CASRDRNTNYGYTF	TGTGCCAGCAGAGACAGGAATACTAACTATGGCTACACCTTC
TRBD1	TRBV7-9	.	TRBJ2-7	CASSLEGQYEQYF	TGTGCCAGCAGCTTAGAGGGACAGTACGAGCAGTACTTC
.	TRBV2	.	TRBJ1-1	CASKAEVEAFF	TGTGCCAGCAAAGCGGAGGTTGAAGCTTTCTTT
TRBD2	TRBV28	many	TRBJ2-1	CASSLASRLGRDEQFF	TGTGCCAGCAGTTTAGCTAGTCGGCTGGGGAGGGATGAGCAGTTCTTC
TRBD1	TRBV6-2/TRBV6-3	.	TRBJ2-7	CGSRTGTGYYGQYF	TGTGGCAGCAGAACCGGGACAGGGTACTACGGGCAGTACTTC
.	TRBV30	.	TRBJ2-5	CAWSLRSSWGETQYF	TGTGCCTGGAGTCTTCGGTCTAGCTGGGGGGAGACCCAGTACTTC
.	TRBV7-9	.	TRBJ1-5	CASSSSPRQPQHF	TGTGCCAGCAGCTCTAGTCCTCGTCAGCCCCAGCATTTT
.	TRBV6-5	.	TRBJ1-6	CASSYSDSITPFYNSPLHF	TGTGCCAGCAGTTACTCGGACAGTATTACCCCATTTTATAATTCACCCCTCCACTTT
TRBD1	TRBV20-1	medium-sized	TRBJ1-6	CSAAGGPASPLHF	TGCAGTGCTGCAGGGGGCCCTGCATCACCCCTCCACTTT
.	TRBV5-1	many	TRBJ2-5	CASSGSGQQETQYF	TGCGCCAGCAGCGGGTCGGGACAACAAGAGACCCAGTACTTC
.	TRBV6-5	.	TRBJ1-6	CASSYRDASATNSPLHF	TGTGCCAGCAGTTACAGGGACGCGAGCGCGACGAATTCACCCCTCCACTTT
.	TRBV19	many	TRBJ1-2	CASSDGQRNYGYTF	TGTGCCAGTAGTGACGGACAGCGTAACTATGGCTACACCTTC
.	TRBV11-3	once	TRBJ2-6	CASSPGTVANVLNF	TGTGCCAGCAGCCCAGGTACCGTGGCCAACGTCCTGAATTTC
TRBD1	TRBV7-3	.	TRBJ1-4	CASSLTGPTGYEELFF	TGTGCCAGCAGCTTAACGGGACCGACAGGGTATGAAGAACTGTTTTTT
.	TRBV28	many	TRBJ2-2	CASSLTGSNTGELFF	TGTGCCAGCAGTTTGACGGGGTCAAACACCGGGGAGCTGTTTTTT
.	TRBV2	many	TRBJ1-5	CASMGRAYSNQPQHF	TGTGCCAGCATGGGTCGGGCGTATAGCAATCAGCCCCAGCATTTT
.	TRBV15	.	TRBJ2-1	CATSRDNPGNEQFF	TGTGCCACCAGCAGAGATAACCCTGGCAATGAGCAGTTCTTC
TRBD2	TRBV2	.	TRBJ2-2	CASSGTSRNTGELFF	TGTGCCAGCAGTGGGACTAGCAGGAACACCGGGGAGCTGTTTTTT
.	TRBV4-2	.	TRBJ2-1	CAGGQALWGSDEQFF	TGTGCCGGCGGCCAAGCGTTATGGGGTAGCGATGAGCAGTTCTTC
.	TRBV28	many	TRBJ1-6	CASSFRPYREANSPLHF	TGTGCCAGCAGTTTCCGCCCGTACAGGGAGGCTAATTCACCCCTCCACTTT
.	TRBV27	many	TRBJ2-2	CASSLGSRLNTGELFF	TGTGCCAGCAGTCTGGGGTCCAGACTGAACACCGGGGAGCTGTTTTTT
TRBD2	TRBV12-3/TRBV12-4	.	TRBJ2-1	CASSYGTSGNEQFF	TGTGCCAGCAGTTACGGGACTAGCGGGAATGAGCAGTTCTTC
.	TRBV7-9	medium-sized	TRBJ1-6	CASSFGGAINSPLHF	TGTGCCAGCAGCTTCGGGGGCGCCATTAATTCACCCCTCCACTTT
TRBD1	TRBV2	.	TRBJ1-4	CASSERQGFEKLFF	TGTGCCAGCAGTGAGCGACAGGGGTTTGAAAAACTGTTTTTT
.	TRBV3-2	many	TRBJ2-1	CASSPGLAGVSNEQFF	TGTGCCAGCAGCCCGGGACTAGCGGGAGTTTCCAATGAGCAGTTCTTC
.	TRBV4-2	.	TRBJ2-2	CASSQPGPGYTGELFF	TGTGCCAGCAGCCAACCAGGACCCGGGTACACCGGGGAGCTGTTTTTT
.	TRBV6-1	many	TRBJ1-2	CASSSPGGGWGYGYTF	TGTGCCAGCAGTAGCCCCGGGGGGGGGTGGGGCTATGGCTACACCTTC